This T cell receptor (beta chain) emerged from a study of T-cell reconstitution after alpha-beta-depleted transplantation in children. Study observations and caveats: The high TCRbeta diversity at day 60 in some patients came from surviving recipient T cells and thymic progenitors. When one year had passed after transplant, most T-cell counts and diversity came from newly produced T cells.

As concerns this clonotype: Its antigen is as yet unknown. A read error is possible here, since a much larger clone lies one base away.

Germline CDR1 MDHEN, CDR2 SYDVKM. The junction had 10 bases not matched to a gene; V was cut back by 4 bases and J by 2 bases. The CDR3 spans 17 residues. Preparation of the TCRbeta library involved a method that used unique molecular identifiers. TCRdb re-analysed the PCR reads in MiXCR, keeping a single row per CDR3 protein. In the table there are about 300,000 distinct CDR3 sequences, about 7.3% of which are singletons. The material sequenced was peripheral blood, taken 360 days after TCRalphabeta/CD19-depleted stem cell transplant. This clonotype originated in a female patient aged 2-9 years who had a stem cell transplant for Fanconi anemia, so the T cells may come from the graft donor. The chain employs TRBV28 and TRBJ2-3; TRBD2 agrees at 9 bases. The CDR3: CASSSARLAETTDTQYF. In nucleotides, the CDR3 is TGTGCCAGCAGTTCCGCCAGACTAGCGGAGACCACAGATACGCAGTATTTT.